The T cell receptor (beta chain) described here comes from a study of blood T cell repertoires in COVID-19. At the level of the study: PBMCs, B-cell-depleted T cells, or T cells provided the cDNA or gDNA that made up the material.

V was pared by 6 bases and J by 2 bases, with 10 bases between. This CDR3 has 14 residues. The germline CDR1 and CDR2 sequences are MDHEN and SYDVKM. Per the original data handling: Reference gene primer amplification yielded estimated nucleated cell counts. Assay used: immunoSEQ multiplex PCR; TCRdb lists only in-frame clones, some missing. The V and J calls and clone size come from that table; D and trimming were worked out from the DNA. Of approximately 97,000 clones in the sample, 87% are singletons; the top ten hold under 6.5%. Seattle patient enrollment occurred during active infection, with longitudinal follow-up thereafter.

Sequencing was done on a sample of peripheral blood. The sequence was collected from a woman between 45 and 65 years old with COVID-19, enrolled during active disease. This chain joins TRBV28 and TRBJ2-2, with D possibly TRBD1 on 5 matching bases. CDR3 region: CASRNGHNTGELFF. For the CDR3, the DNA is TGTGCCAGCAGAAATGGACATAACACCGGGGAGCTGTTTTTT.